This TCR beta chain was captured in a study of identical twins. Overall study findings and caveats: The more abundant beta clonotypes in cord blood had fewer insertions, and memory repertoires did not show this.

To note about this clonotype: As yet, its antigen is unknown.

TCRdb passed the 5' RACE reads through MiXCR, listing each CDR3 protein once. The data contain about 690,000 distinct CDR3 sequences, roughly 20% of them singletons. CDR3 size: 15 residues. Trimming took 5 bases from V and 6 from J, leaving 21 bases between them. CDR1 is DFQATT and CDR2 is SNEGSKA in the germline V gene (reference sequence). This sample also appeared in a second study, on T cells expressing NK-cell markers.

Specimen: PBMCs. The clonotype was recovered from a woman between 18 and 29 years old in good health. The gene calls are TRBV20-1 and TRBJ2-3; no clear D gene. The CDR3 coding sequence is TGCAGTGCTGCCCCAAGACCCAGTTTAGGGGATACGCAGTATTTT. This encodes CSAAPRPSLGDTQYF.